The T cell receptor beta chain under discussion was sequenced for a study of technical replicates of blood from a handful of donors. The CDR3 runs to 15 residues. CDR1 is MNHEY, CDR2 SVGAGI, per germline. V gave up 6 bases and J gave up 5 bases; unmatched junction bases: 9. Data came from immunoSEQ multiplex PCR; TCRdb stores just in-frame clones and leaves some out. The sample includes around 100,000 clones, approximately 94% of them seen just once. The clonotype originates from a human donor in good health. V and J are TRBV6-5 and TRBJ2-1, with 8 positions matching TRBD1. The sequenced sample was T cells isolated from PBMCs. In DNA, the CDR3 is TGTGCCAGCAGCCTACAGGGGGAAAGACACAATGAGCAGTTCTTC. Translation: CASSLQGERHNEQFF.